Following are 13 T cell receptor beta chains from one sample sequenced in a study of cytomegalovirus exposure and HLA in healthy donors. 60 Vbeta and 13 Jbeta primers were used in PCR. Repertoires were generated with immunoSEQ multiplex PCR, while TCRdb's copy carries only in-frame clones and drops some. The repertoire holds 55,000 to 80,000 clones, 85% seen once, with about 10% in the top ten. Sequenced material: PBMCs. The receptors derive from a female donor in good health and CMV-seronegative.

The genes are TRBV7-3 and TRBJ2-3, with 11 bases that match TRBD2. This CDR3 is built from 15 residues. V lost 5 bases to trimming and J lost 6 bases; unmatched junction nucleotides: 7. CDR1 is SGHTA, CDR2 FQGTGA, per germline. The chain's CDR3 is CASSPSGGLPDTQYF. Written as DNA, the CDR3 is TGTGCCAGCAGCCCTAGCGGGGGGTTACCCGATACGCAGTATTTT.

The chain combines TRBV6-6 with TRBJ1-4; D remains ambiguous. The CDR3 spans 13 residues. V dropped 6 bases and J dropped 6 bases, with 11 bases sitting between them. The germline V gene has CDR1 MNHNY and CDR2 SVGAGI (reference sequence). CDR3 loop: CASRAGSYEKLFF. The CDR3 DNA follows: TGTGCCAGCAGGGCCGGGTCGTATGAAAAACTGTTTTTT.

The V and J genes are TRBV27 and TRBJ2-1, with TRBD2 matching 11 bases. Germline-derived CDR1 and CDR2 are MNHEY and SMNVEV (reference sequence). This CDR3 is 16 amino acids long. J lost 4 bases, V lost 4 bases, and 6 bases had no gene match. The CDR3 protein is CASSSIAGGIYNEQFF. As DNA, the CDR3 is TGTGCCAGCAGTTCAATAGCGGGAGGGATATACAATGAGCAGTTCTTC.

The CDR3 DNA follows: TGTGCCAGCAGCTTACCGACAGGTGGCACCAAACCTATATACGGTGAGCAGTTCTTC. This encodes CASSLPTGGTKPIYGEQFF. V usage is TRBV7-9 and J usage is TRBJ2-1, with a weak D call TRBD1 (6 bases). Germline V gene lookup returns CDR1 SEHNR and CDR2 FQNEAQ (reference sequence). The CDR3 totals 19 residues. Trimming took 2 bases from V and 9 from J, leaving 29 bases between them.

The chain combines TRBV7-8 with TRBJ1-4; possible D gene TRBD1, 5 bases. Germline V gene data show CDR1 as SGHVS and CDR2 as FQNEAQ. V lost 4 bases and J lost 4, with 10 bases in between. The CDR3 contains 14 residues. The CDR3 loop reads CASSSGIGNEKLFF. The DNA of the CDR3 is TGTGCCAGCAGCTCAGGGATAGGTAATGAAAAACTGTTTTTT.

This clone was recorded once. The V call is TRBV28, the J call TRBJ1-3, with TRBD1 matching over 7 bases. V trimming: 6 bases; J trimming: 3 bases; junction bases outside the gene matches: 8. The CDR3 sequence is 15 residues long. The germline V gene encodes CDR1 MDHEN and CDR2 SYDVKM. As DNA, the CDR3 is TGTGCCAGCAGCTCCGGGACAGTCCTTGGAAACACCATATATTTT. Translation gives CASSSGTVLGNTIYF. Full variable domain (outside the CDR3, taken from reference TRBV28 and TRBJ1-3): DVKVTQSSRYLVKRTGEKVFLECVQDMDHENMFWYRQDPGLGLRLIYFSYDVKMKEKGDIPEGYSVSREKKERFSLILESASTNQTSMYLCASSSGTVLGNTIYFGEGSWLTVV.

The DNA for the CDR3 is TGTGCCAGCTCACCACCAGAGGGGAGGGTAAATGGCTACACCTTC. Its translation: CASSPPEGRVNGYTF. The chain recombines TRBV18 with TRBJ1-2, with TRBD1 as a possible D gene (5 bases). CDR1 is KGHSH, CDR2 LQKENI, per germline. Trimming shortened V by 0 bases and J by 6 bases, and 14 bases separated the two germline ends. This CDR3 is built from 15 residues.

The chain uses TRBV7-3 and TRBJ2-2; maybe TRBD2 (5 bases). The length of the CDR3 is 12 residues. Germline V CDR1 and CDR2: SGHTA, FQGTGA. V shed 5 bases and J shed 7 bases, with 8 bases lying between them. Here the CDR3 reads CASSLGNGELFF. As DNA, the CDR3 is TGTGCCAGCAGCCTCGGGAACGGGGAGCTGTTTTTT.

This rearrangement joins TRBV18 to TRBJ2-7; D is unclear. The ends were cut back, 0 bases at V and 2 bases at J, with 11 bases in the middle. CDR1 is KGHSH, CDR2 LQKENI, per germline. CDR3 size: 15 residues. The CDR3 DNA is TGTGCCAGCTCACCACCGAATTCAGGAACCTACGAGCAGTACTTC. It is translated as CASSPPNSGTYEQYF.

The chain has TRBV13 and TRBJ2-7, with 14 bases that match TRBD2. In germline, CDR1 is PRHDT, CDR2 FYEKMQ (reference sequence). V was clipped by 2 bases and J by 4 bases; unmatched bases: 7. The CDR3 length is 17 residues. The CDR3 spells CASSLPPGTSGSYEQYF. As DNA, the CDR3 is TGTGCCAGCAGCTTACCCCCCGGGACTAGCGGGAGTTACGAGCAGTACTTC.

The V gene is TRBV6-1, the J gene TRBJ1-5; perhaps TRBD1 as D (6 bases). There are 16 residues in the CDR3. V lost 2 bases and J 4 bases, leaving 15 bases between the germline ends. Germline V gene sequence: CDR1 MNHNS, CDR2 SASEGT. The CDR3 protein is CASSERDRFRNQPQHF. CDR3 sequence (DNA): TGTGCCAGCAGTGAACGTGACAGGTTCAGAAATCAGCCCCAGCATTTT.

The rearrangement uses TRBV27 and TRBJ2-7, with TRBD1 as a possible D gene (6 bases). V shed 6 bases and J shed 3 bases, with 18 bases lying between them. There are 15 residues in the CDR3. The germline V gene encodes CDR1 MNHEY and CDR2 SMNVEV (reference sequence). The CDR3 DNA is TGTGCCAGCAGCCACGACCCGGGACACAGCTACGAGCAGTACTTC. Its protein product is CASSHDPGHSYEQYF.

This chain joins TRBV2 and TRBJ2-1, with a possible D match to TRBD2 (5 bases). The CDR3 spans 12 residues. In germline, CDR1 is SNHLY, CDR2 FYNNEI. V shed 3 bases and J shed 10 bases, with 10 bases lying between them. Here the CDR3 reads CASSERRKEQFF. The CDR3 DNA reads as TGTGCCAGCAGTGAGCGGAGGAAAGAGCAGTTCTTC.